A single sample is the source of the 15 T cell receptor beta chains below, sequenced in a study of early T cells in non-severe SARS-CoV-2 infection (dated by TCRdb to the early 2020s). Preparation of the library involved 5' RACE. TCRdb lists the instrument as NextSeq 500. The raw public data were reprocessed by TCRdb itself: fastp quality trimming at Q25, MiXCR clonotype calling, in-frame beta chains only. One record per CDR3 amino acid sequence lists the most common genes and DNA. The sample table shows roughly 35,000 distinct CDR3 sequences, and about 7% are seen once. Clones ranked in the top ten supply just over 4% of the sample. The specimen sequenced was whole blood. The origin of the receptors is an adult who was a healthcare worker with PCR-confirmed SARS-CoV-2 infection or an uninfected control (not recorded which).

Ten or more counts support this clonotype. The chain is built from TRBV20-1 and TRBJ2-7; D perhaps matches TRBD2 (5 bases). Germline assignment: CDR1 DFQATT and CDR2 SNEGSKA (reference sequence). The CDR3 spans 13 residues. The V end lost 3 bases, the J end lost 4 bases, and 13 bases lay between the germline ends. The DNA of the CDR3 is TGCAGTGCTAGTCATGGGGAGCGGTACGAGCAGTACTTC. Translating gives CSASHGERYEQYF.

This clonotype was counted only a few times. The chain uses TRBV29-1 and TRBJ2-1; D is tentatively TRBD1 or TRBD2 (5 bases each). Germline lookup yields CDR1 SQVTM and CDR2 ANQGSEA. The germline V and J ends were trimmed by 8 bases and 8 bases, with 10 bases remaining between them. The CDR3 contains 10 residues. The CDR3 region is CSTRGDEQFF. As DNA, the CDR3 is TGCAGCACCCGAGGGGATGAGCAGTTCTTC.

There are many counts of this clonotype. V is TRBV29-1 and J is TRBJ1-1; D call uncertain. Germline lookup yields CDR1 SQVTM and CDR2 ANQGSEA. V lost 2 bases, J lost 0 bases, and 7 bases lay in between. The CDR3 covers 13 residues. In DNA, the CDR3 is TGCAGCGTTGAAAGGGTTATGAACACTGAAGCTTTCTTT. Amino acids: CSVERVMNTEAFF.

This clonotype was found many times. The chain joins TRBV7-9 to TRBJ1-1, with 7 bases fitting TRBD1. Germline loops: CDR1 SEHNR, CDR2 FQNEAQ (reference sequence). The CDR3 consists of 13 residues. Trimming cost V 11 bases and J 3 bases; bases outside gene matches: 9. CDR3 in DNA: TGTGCCGCACCCCTCCAGGGGGACACTGAAGCTTTCTTT. Translation gives CAAPLQGDTEAFF.

The table lists this clonotype with many counts. The chain links TRBV20-1 to TRBJ2-1; 12 positions match TRBD1. The CDR3 extends over 14 amino acids. The ends lost 6 bases at V and 8 bases at J; junction bases unmatched: 8. The germline gives CDR1 DFQATT, CDR2 SNEGSKA (reference sequence). The CDR3 is CSAQGTGGSHEQFF. The CDR3 nucleotides are TGCAGTGCCCAGGGGACAGGGGGCTCTCATGAGCAGTTCTTC.

This clonotype occurred many times. Written as DNA, the CDR3 is TGCGCCAGCAGTAGGGGCAGGGGGGAAGACGAGCAGTACTTC. It specifies CASSRGRGEDEQYF. The J gene is TRBJ2-7, the V gene TRBV10-2; maybe TRBD1 (7 bases). The V end lost 5 bases, the J end lost 5 bases, and 16 bases lay between the germline ends. In germline, CDR1 is WSHSY, CDR2 SAAADI. This CDR3 spans 14 amino acids.

The sample holds many counts of this clonotype. This chain connects TRBV7-2 to TRBJ2-7, with D maybe TRBD1 (5 bases). Germline CDR1 is SGHTA and CDR2 is FQGNSA. Trimming pared 3 bases from V and 4 bases from J, leaving 13 bases between. This CDR3 contains 14 residues. The CDR3 DNA reads as TGTGCCAGCAGCTTCCTTAGGGGCGATTACGAGCAGTACTTC. Translated, it gives CASSFLRGDYEQYF.

This chain's CDR3 is CASSLGGVNEQYF. Here the CDR3 DNA reads TGTGCCAGCAGTCTCGGCGGGGTAAACGAGCAGTACTTC. The genes are TRBV12-3 or TRBV12-4 and TRBJ2-7; D possibly corresponds to TRBD2 (6 bases). The V gene lost 5 bases and the J gene lost 5 bases, with 13 bases spanning the gap. The CDR3 extends over 13 amino acids.

The table lists this clonotype with many counts. The gene calls are TRBV18 and TRBJ2-3; D is undetermined. The CDR3 is 13 residues long. The ends were cut back, 1 base at V and 5 bases at J, with 7 bases in the middle. Germline CDR1 reads KGHSH; CDR2 reads LQKENI. The CDR3 spells CASSPLGEDTQYF. The CDR3 nucleotides read TGTGCCAGCTCACCACTGGGCGAAGATACGCAGTATTTT.

The table lists this clonotype with many counts. The chain uses TRBV12-3 or TRBV12-4 and TRBJ2-1; D is undetermined. Deletions cut 6 bases from V and 1 base from J, with 13 bases between. The CDR3 runs 15 residues. CDR3 in DNA: TGTGCCAGCAGCACTTATCCGACGTCCTACAATGAGCAGTTCTTC. It encodes CASSTYPTSYNEQFF.

Of note for this clonotype: Just one base apart from a much larger clone, this may be a read error. The chain joins TRBV5-1 to TRBJ2-2; no firm D call. CDR1 and CDR2 from the germline V gene are SGHRS and YFSETQ. CDR3 length: 13 residues. Trimming took 6 bases from V and 1 from J, leaving 7 bases between them. Here the CDR3 reads CASNLVNTGELFF. The CDR3 coding sequence is TGCGCCAGCAACCTGGTGAACACCGGGGAGCTGTTTTTT. Based on the CDR3 plus reference TRBV5-1 and TRBJ2-2, the full variable domain is KAGVTQTPRYLIKTRGQQVTLSCSPISGHRSVSWYQQTPGQGLQFLFEYFSETQRNKGNFPGRFSGRQFSNSRSEMNVSTLELGDSALYLCASNLVNTGELFFGEGSRLTVL.

This clonotype was detected a few times. The V call is TRBV28, the J call TRBJ2-7; D might be TRBD1 (5 bases). The germline V and J ends were trimmed by 3 bases and 1 base, with 7 bases remaining between them. Per germline, CDR1 MDHEN and CDR2 SYDVKM. CDR3 length: 13 amino acids. The DNA of the CDR3 is TGTGCCAGCAGTTTGACAGCTTCCTACGAGCAGTACTTC. Protein product: CASSLTASYEQYF. Full variable domain (missing parts from reference TRBV28 and TRBJ2-7): DVKVTQSSRYLVKRTGEKVFLECVQDMDHENMFWYRQDPGLGLRLIYFSYDVKMKEKGDIPEGYSVSREKKERFSLILESASTNQTSMYLCASSLTASYEQYFGPGTRLTVT.

This clonotype was detected ten times or more. The chain has TRBV6-5 and TRBJ1-6, with no clear D. V lost 0 bases to trimming and J lost 5 bases, with 11 bases between them. The germline V gene has CDR1 MNHEY and CDR2 SVGAGI. There are 16 residues in the CDR3. CDR3 in amino acids: CASSYSPPENNSPLHF. CDR3 DNA: TGTGCCAGCAGTTACTCGCCTCCAGAAAATAATTCACCCCTCCACTTT.

The CDR3 reads CASSQAAGGANVLTF. The CDR3, as DNA: TGTGCCAGCAGCCAAGCTGCGGGTGGGGCCAACGTCCTGACTTTC. The J gene is TRBJ2-6, the V gene TRBV3-1, with D maybe TRBD2 (5 bases). V gave up 1 base and J gave up 3 bases, with 7 bases separating them. The CDR3 runs to 15 residues. The germline V gene encodes CDR1 LGHDT and CDR2 YNNKEL (reference sequence).

A few counts support this clonotype. J is TRBJ2-1 and V is TRBV7-3, with 7 nucleotides matching TRBD2. With 5 bases clipped from V and 1 base from J, the junction kept 11 bases outside the gene matches. The CDR3 has 17 residues. The germline V gene has CDR1 SGHTA and CDR2 FQGTGA. For the CDR3, the DNA is TGTGCCAGCAGCCCCTCCACGGAGCGGGAATCCTACAATGAGCAGTTCTTC. Its protein product is CASSPSTERESYNEQFF. Based on the CDR3 plus reference TRBV7-3 and TRBJ2-1, the full variable domain is GAGVSQTPSNKVTEKGKYVELRCDPISGHTALYWYRQSLGQGPEFLIYFQGTGAADDSGLPNDRFFAVRPEGSVSTLKIQRTERGDSAVYLCASSPSTERESYNEQFFGPGTRLTVL.